These 13 T cell receptor beta chains share one sample of origin, sequenced in a study of T cells in Graves' hyperthyroidism and ophthalmopathy (dated by TCRdb to between 2019 and 2020). The library was built by means of multiplex PCR. The run used an Illumina HiSeq 2000. The TCR beta CDR3 regions were amplified from the RNA transcripts. The TCR CDR3 was subjected to a first round of RT-PCR using the HTBI primer set and the Qiagen OneStep RT-PCR kit. Through fastp at Q25 and MiXCR, TCRdb rebuilt clones from the public reads, retaining in-frame beta chains. CDR3 protein sequences are deduplicated, and each keeps its most common genes and DNA. Counted in this sample were 300,000 to 400,000 distinct CDR3 sequences; roughly 21% of them appeared once. The ten largest clones represent about 50% of the sample. Sequencing was carried out using blood. These receptors all come from a woman aged 45-65 years with Graves' hyperthyroidism.

The chain couples TRBV20-1 to TRBJ1-5; possible D gene TRBD1, 6 bases. The CDR3 covers 14 residues. The V and J ends lost 6 bases and 2 bases respectively, with 14 bases between them. CDR1 and CDR2 from the germline V gene are DFQATT and SNEGSKA (reference sequence). DNA for the CDR3: TGCAGTGCCATTTACAGGGAACGCAATCAGCCCCAGCATTTT. Translation: CSAIYRERNQPQHF.

This clonotype was recorded at least ten times. The chain links TRBV6-5 to TRBJ1-5, with D perhaps TRBD1 (5 bases). V shed 1 base and J shed 3 bases, with 16 bases lying between them. Per germline, CDR1 MNHEY and CDR2 SVGAGI. The CDR3 consists of 17 residues. CDR3 loop: CASSYLGPTQTNQPQHF. CDR3 nucleotides: TGTGCCAGCAGTTACTTGGGACCCACGCAAACCAATCAGCCCCAGCATTTT.

This clonotype came up a few times. Germline is not matched at one junction end, which may reflect a read error. J is TRBJ1-2 and V is TRBV24-1, with D possibly matching TRBD1 (6 bases). Per the germline V gene, CDR1 is KGHDR and CDR2 is SFDVKD. The CDR3 extends over 13 amino acids. CDR3 coding DNA: TGTGCCATCAGTCAGGGGCTCGACTATGGCTACACCTTC. This codes for CAISQGLDYGYTF.

A few counts support this clonotype. The gene calls are TRBV7-6 and TRBJ1-1, with 7 bases that match TRBD1. CDR1 SGHVS and CDR2 FNYEAQ come from the germline V gene. The V and J ends lost 5 bases and 6 bases, in that order; junction bases with no gene match: 6. The length of the CDR3 is 13 residues. DNA of the CDR3: TGTGCCAGCAGCGGAGTACAGGGGTCTGAAGCTTTCTTT. Encoded protein: CASSGVQGSEAFF. The full variable domain, its missing parts supplied by reference TRBV7-6 and TRBJ1-1, is GAGVSQSPRYKVTKRGQDVALRCDPISGHVSLYWYRQALGQGPEFLTYFNYEAQQDKSGLPNDRFSAERPEGSISTLTIQRTEQRDSAMYRCASSGVQGSEAFFGQGTRLTVV.

Worth noting for this clonotype: This may be a read error, as it is one base from a much larger clone. The genes are TRBV11-2 and TRBJ1-4; the match to TRBD1 covers 11 bases. Germline lookup yields CDR1 SGHAT and CDR2 FQNNGV. The CDR3 loop spans 17 amino acids. Unmatched junction bases numbered 10, after V lost 7 bases and J lost 3 bases. The CDR3 coding sequence is TGTGCCAGCAACTTCCGGACAGGGGGCTTGGCTAATGAAAAACTGTTTTTT. Amino acid sequence: CASNFRTGGLANEKLFF.

This clonotype was detected ten times or more. The chain recombines TRBV7-9 with TRBJ2-1, with D perhaps matching TRBD2 (5 bases). Per the germline V gene, CDR1 is SEHNR and CDR2 is FQNEAQ (reference sequence). The CDR3 runs to 12 residues. The V and J ends lost 3 bases and 10 bases respectively, with 10 bases between them. CDR3 protein: CASSFEGGEQFF. The CDR3, as DNA: TGTGCCAGCAGCTTCGAGGGCGGAGAGCAGTTCTTC.

This clonotype was picked up a small number of times. The chain combines TRBV27 with TRBJ2-7; D remains ambiguous. CDR1 and CDR2 from the germline V gene are MNHEY and SMNVEV (reference sequence). The germline V and J ends were trimmed by 2 bases and 3 bases, with 29 bases remaining between them. The CDR3 is 20 amino acids. CDR3 amino acids: CASSLLPRPLLPKARYEQYF. The CDR3 bases are TGTGCCAGCAGTTTACTCCCCAGGCCACTACTACCTAAAGCGCGCTACGAGCAGTACTTC.

The chain couples TRBV19 to TRBJ1-5; 8 nucleotides align to TRBD1. The CDR3 runs 15 residues. Germline V gives CDR1 LNHDA, CDR2 SQIVND (reference sequence). The V gene end was trimmed by 5 bases and the J gene end by 4 bases; junction bases not matched to a gene: 7. CDR3 loop: CASSSGQAGNQPQHF. The CDR3 coding sequence is TGTGCCAGTAGTTCGGGACAGGCAGGGAATCAGCCCCAGCATTTT.

The V gene is TRBV11-3, the J gene TRBJ2-7; 8 bases are a match to TRBD2. The V and J ends lost 6 bases and 4 bases, in that order; junction bases with no gene match: 14. The germline V gene has CDR1 SGHNT and CDR2 YENEEA. The CDR3 spans 16 residues. The CDR3 DNA sequence: TGTGCCAGCAGATCAGTGAGGAGCGGGAGAAAATACGAGCAGTACTTC. Translation: CASRSVRSGRKYEQYF.

The chain uses TRBV5-1 and TRBJ2-5; 9 bases agree with TRBD2. The CDR3 consists of 18 residues. Per the germline V gene, CDR1 is SGHRS and CDR2 is YFSETQ. With 0 bases clipped from V and 2 bases from J, the junction kept 11 bases outside the gene matches. Here the CDR3 reads CASSLGLAGESGQETQYF. CDR3 DNA sequence: TGCGCCAGCAGCTTGGGCTTAGCGGGGGAATCCGGGCAAGAGACCCAGTACTTC.

The chain joins TRBV7-9 to TRBJ1-5, with 7 bases matching TRBD1. The CDR3 has 14 residues. V shed 5 bases and J 2 bases; nucleotides not matched to a gene: 3. Germline V gives CDR1 SEHNR, CDR2 FQNEAQ (reference sequence). The CDR3 loop is CASSDTGGNQPQHF. The CDR3 coding sequence is TGTGCCAGCAGCGACACAGGGGGCAATCAGCCCCAGCATTTT.

The chain employs TRBV24-1 and TRBJ2-7; TRBD1 matches 9 bases. CDR1 and CDR2 (germline): KGHDR, SFDVKD. V dropped 7 bases and J dropped 3; count of bases not matched to a gene: 9. CDR3 length: 15 residues. The CDR3 loop is CATSVTGTGLYEQYF. The CDR3 DNA reads as TGTGCCACCAGCGTCACCGGGACAGGGCTCTACGAGCAGTACTTC.

This clonotype was detected ten times or more. The rearrangement uses TRBV20-1 and TRBJ2-7, with 9 bases lining up with TRBD1. J lost 5 bases, V lost 1 base, and 3 bases had no gene match. CDR1 is DFQATT, CDR2 SNEGSKA, per germline (reference sequence). There are 13 residues in the CDR3. As DNA, the CDR3 is TGCAGTGCTAGAGGGACAGGGGTGGACGAGCAGTACTTC. This sequence encodes CSARGTGVDEQYF.